This T cell receptor beta chain derives from a study of cytomegalovirus exposure and HLA in healthy donors. Study-wide context: In terms of ancestry, the Caucasian-associated cluster contained roughly four fifths of the roughly 400 genotyped donors.

A multiplex PCR was run with 60 Vbeta primers and 13 Jbeta primers. Repertoires were generated with immunoSEQ multiplex PCR, while TCRdb's copy carries only in-frame clones and drops some. The data contain about 130,000 clones, around 76% of them singletons. Findings and caveats of the study: TCR beta chain V- and J-gene trimming was linked, in a later analysis, to a missense variant in DCLRE1C. Later, TCR association rates were found to vary by HLA locus, highest for DRB1 and lowest for HLA-C.

Notes on this clone: What it binds is unknown.

The germline gives CDR1 KGHSH, CDR2 LQKENI. This CDR3 is 16 amino acids long. The V gene end was trimmed by 0 bases and the J gene end by 4 bases; junction bases not matched to a gene: 8. The donors gave bone marrow, and they were healthy. The source is a woman between 50 and 59 years old in good health and CMV-seronegative. The gene calls are TRBV18 and TRBJ1-2, with 7 bases lining up with TRBD1. Sequencing input: PBMCs. The CDR3 loop is CASSPPRDRGTYGYTF. In DNA, the CDR3 is TGTGCCAGCTCACCACCCCGGGACAGAGGGACCTATGGCTACACCTTC.